This T cell receptor beta chain was found in a study of T cells in Graves' hyperthyroidism and ophthalmopathy. Researchers barred patients who had uncontrolled infection, other autoimmune disease, pregnancy or lactation. PBMCs were derived from 7.5 to 10 ml fresh peripheral blood. V was shortened by 6 bases and J by 4 bases, with 18 bases between the two germline ends. This CDR3 is 15 amino acids long. Germline CDR1 is MNHEY and CDR2 is SVGEGT. Amplification of TCR beta CDR3 regions used RNA as the template. The study used the HTBI primer set for a first-round RT-PCR of the TCR CDR3. TCRdb independently ran MiXCR on the multiplex PCR reads; one entry per CDR3 protein. The table includes around 440,000 distinct CDR3 sequences, about a sixth detected once. Worth noting for this clonotype: Its antigen is unidentified. A read error is likely, as this CDR3 ends without the conserved phenylalanine or tryptophan.

Whole-study results and caveats: Peripheral blood also featured most of the thyroid clonotypes expanded above 0.001.

This chain uses TRBV6-2 or TRBV6-3 with TRBJ1-2, with D tentatively TRBD1 (6 bases). The clonotype comes from a woman younger than 35 with Graves' hyperthyroidism. Material for sequencing was blood. The CDR3 loop reads CASRYRERGRYGYTS. CDR3 nucleotides: TGTGCCAGCAGATACAGGGAGAGGGGTCGCTATGGCTACACCTCC.